This T cell receptor beta chain was identified in a study of CD8+CD57+ T cells in acquired aplastic anemia. At the level of the study: The average for DNA from sorted CD4+ and CD8+ cells was 3 to 4 ug. Study-wide results and limits: Significance was not reached for CD8+ Simpson's diversity between patients and controls. Patients and controls had in common twenty-nine CD8+ CDR3 sequences.

Flow cytometry had shown expanded CD8+CD57+ cells in the patients chosen for sequencing. As a group, the patients uniformly had severe acquired aplastic anemia. Genomic DNA templated the TCR beta VDJ and CDR3 profiling. TCRdb re-called the reads through MiXCR, storing one row per CDR3 protein. The table has around 120,000 distinct CDR3 sequences, approximately 36% seen once; the top ten hold 2.6%. This clonotype has ten or more counts. Antigen specificity is unknown. The CDR3 is 17 amino acids. The ends were cut back, 3 bases at V and 0 bases at J, with 17 bases in the middle. Germline CDR1 reads SGHRS; CDR2 reads YFSETQ.

Sequenced input: sorted CD4+, CD8+, or CD8+CD57+ T cells (not recorded which) from PBMCs. The chain joins TRBV5-1 to TRBJ2-3, with D maybe TRBD2 (6 bases). This TCR was sampled from a human donor with aplastic anemia. CDR3 protein: CASSSGAGGISTDTQYF. The CDR3 nucleotides read TGCGCCAGCAGCTCTGGGGCCGGCGGGATTAGCACAGATACGCAGTATTTT.